This T cell receptor (beta chain) is from a study of post-analysis software for immune sequencing data. About the study: The study covered relapsing-remitting, secondary progressive and progressive-relapsing courses of multiple sclerosis.

Study-wide results and limits: Multiple sclerosis patients showed significantly lower normalized Chao1 diversity than controls did. Under the F measure, samples that were prepared in one batch clustered strongly together. Relative to controls, patients had 5 or 6 TRBV segments at higher frequency, with TRBV5-6, TRBV5-1 and TRBV20-1 among these.

V dropped 5 bases and J dropped 8; count of bases not matched to a gene: 8. The CDR3 spans 13 residues. This clonotype was recorded a few times. Its cognate antigen is unknown. TCR beta libraries were prepared from cDNA with unique molecular identifiers. TCRdb fed the PCR reads into MiXCR, producing one record per CDR3 protein. The sample holds about 800,000 distinct CDR3 sequences; 25% to 30% are singletons and the top ten take around 0.6%. This TCR was recovered from a girl between 5 and 17 years old with multiple sclerosis. Sequenced: blood. The genes are TRBV12-3 or TRBV12-4 and TRBJ2-7; TRBD1 aligns across 8 bases. CDR3 nucleotide sequence: TGTGCCAGCAGTCCACAGGGGGATGGGAAGCAGTACTTC. Translating gives CASSPQGDGKQYF.